Listed here are 18 T cell receptor beta chains from one sample, sequenced in a study of long-term antiretroviral therapy in people with HIV. It was version v3.0 of the immunoSEQ assay that was run at survey level. Some clones are missing from TCRdb's copy, which holds only in-frame ones; the method was immunoSEQ multiplex PCR. Among 33,000 or so clones, roughly 97% were seen once, and the ten largest hold 1.9%. The sequencing used unsorted PBMCs, collected 7.6 years after starting antiretroviral therapy. The receptor source for this set is a man aged 25-45 years with HIV.

The rearrangement joins TRBV7-8 to TRBJ1-5; tentative D call: TRBD1 (6 bases). V was pared by 4 bases and J by 2 bases, with 18 bases between. The CDR3 has 17 amino acids. Germline V gene lookup returns CDR1 SGHVS and CDR2 FQNEAQ. The CDR3 nucleotides read TGTGCCAGCAGCTCCCCCGTGACAGGCCATCGCAATCAGCCCCAGCATTTT. Residues: CASSSPVTGHRNQPQHF.

This chain joins TRBV29-1 and TRBJ2-7; TRBD2 is a possible D gene (6 bases). Trimming pared 1 base from V and 0 bases from J, leaving 13 bases between. The CDR3 has 15 amino acids. Germline loops: CDR1 SQVTM, CDR2 ANQGSEA. The CDR3 reads CSVEGGGGYSYEQYF. CDR3 in DNA: TGCAGCGTTGAAGGGGGTGGGGGGTACTCCTACGAGCAGTACTTC.

The genes are TRBV9 and TRBJ2-7, with D maybe TRBD1 (5 bases). The CDR3 spans 15 residues. Germline loops: CDR1 SGDLS, CDR2 YYNGEE. V was trimmed by 0 bases and J by 0 bases, leaving 10 bases between them. This chain's CDR3 is CASSVEGLSSYEQYF. As DNA, the CDR3 is TGTGCCAGCAGCGTAGAGGGGCTCAGCTCCTACGAGCAGTACTTC.

DNA for the CDR3: TGTGCCAGCCATGTAGCGGGACTAGCGGATACGCAGTATTTT. This translates into CASHVAGLADTQYF. V usage is TRBV2 and J usage is TRBJ2-3, with TRBD2 matching 10 bases. The CDR3 totals 14 residues. Germline V gene sequence: CDR1 SNHLY, CDR2 FYNNEI. Unmatched junction bases numbered 8, after V lost 8 bases and J lost 6 bases.

The V and J genes are TRBV6-5 and TRBJ2-2; either TRBD1 or TRBD2 may fit D (5 bases each). Germline lookup yields CDR1 MNHEY and CDR2 SVGAGI. The V and J ends lost 4 bases and 1 base respectively, with 10 bases between them. The CDR3 sequence is 15 residues long. Here the CDR3 DNA reads TGTGCCAGCAGTTTGGCAGGGAGGAACACCGGGGAGCTGTTTTTT. Its protein is CASSLAGRNTGELFF.

This chain connects TRBV6-5 to TRBJ2-5, with 7 nucleotides matching TRBD1. The CDR3 is 14 amino acids. The J segment lost 2 bases and the V segment lost 4 bases, leaving 4 bases of the junction unmatched. Per the germline V gene, CDR1 is MNHEY and CDR2 is SVGAGI. CDR3 sequence (DNA): TGTGCCAGCAGTTCCGACAGGGCGCAAGAGACCCAGTACTTC. Its translation: CASSSDRAQETQYF.

V is TRBV9 and J is TRBJ2-7; possibly TRBD1 for D (5 bases). V shed 3 bases and J shed 4 bases, with 11 bases lying between them. The CDR3 contains 13 residues. From germline, CDR1 is SGDLS and CDR2 YYNGEE. The CDR3 nucleotides read TGTGCCAGCAGCGGACAGTTTGGATACGAGCAGTACTTC. Translated: CASSGQFGYEQYF.

The chain couples TRBV4-2 to TRBJ2-3; TRBD2 aligns across 12 bases. CDR1 LGHNA and CDR2 YNFKEQ come from the germline V gene. CDR3 size: 19 residues. V trimming: 0 bases; J trimming: 0 bases; junction bases outside the gene matches: 7. CDR3: CASSQEPLAGGASTDTQYF. DNA for the CDR3: TGTGCCAGCAGCCAAGAACCCCTAGCGGGGGGGGCTAGCACAGATACGCAGTATTTT.

The V call is TRBV5-4, the J call TRBJ1-3; D is perhaps TRBD1 (6 bases). Trimming removed 4 bases from V and 0 bases from J, with 14 bases in between. Germline lookup yields CDR1 SGHNT and CDR2 YYREEE (reference sequence). The CDR3 extends over 16 amino acids. The CDR3 DNA is TGTGCCAGCAGCCAGGACAGCTTTGTCTCTGGAAACACCATATATTTT. It codes for CASSQDSFVSGNTIYF.

Only one count was recorded for this clone. The rearrangement links TRBV2 to TRBJ1-1; 7 bases match TRBD1. CDR1 is SNHLY, CDR2 FYNNEI, per germline. J lost 4 bases, V lost 6 bases, and 5 bases had no gene match. The CDR3 totals 13 residues. CDR3: CASRTGRITEAFF. CDR3 nucleotides: TGTGCCAGCAGGACAGGGCGGATCACTGAAGCTTTCTTT. Together with reference TRBV2 and TRBJ1-1, the CDR3 gives the full variable domain: EPEVTQTPSHQVTQMGQEVILRCVPISNHLYFYWYRQILGQKVEFLVSFYNNEISEKSEIFDDQFSVERPDGSNFTLKIRSTKLEDSAMYFCASRTGRITEAFFGQGTRLTVV.

This clone was recorded once. The CDR3, as DNA: TGTGCCAGCAGCGTAGGAATTCCCTCACAGGAACTCTTTTATGGCTACACCTTC. It yields the protein CASSVGIPSQELFYGYTF. This chain connects TRBV9 to TRBJ1-2; a weak D match, TRBD1 (5 bases). The V gene lost 0 bases and the J gene lost 5 bases, with 23 bases spanning the gap. Germline V gene sequence: CDR1 SGDLS, CDR2 YYNGEE. CDR3 length equals 18 residues.

The chain employs TRBV6-1 and TRBJ1-2; D not certain. CDR1 and CDR2 (germline): MNHNS, SASEGT. The V gene lost 5 bases and the J gene lost 1 base, with 11 bases spanning the gap. The length of the CDR3 is 14 residues. This CDR3 is CASSLRGINYGYTF. DNA of the CDR3: TGTGCCAGCAGTCTCCGTGGGATTAACTATGGCTACACCTTC.

The chain couples TRBV27 to TRBJ2-5; 7 nucleotides align to TRBD2. The V and J ends lost 5 bases and 3 bases, in that order; junction bases with no gene match: 9. There are 15 residues in the CDR3. The germline CDR1 and CDR2 sequences are MNHEY and SMNVEV (reference sequence). This CDR3 reads CASSRIGEGEETQYF. The CDR3 bases are TGTGCCAGCAGTAGAATCGGGGAGGGAGAAGAGACCCAGTACTTC.

This clone was observed a single time. This chain joins TRBV2 and TRBJ1-1; D ambiguous. Trimming left V 7 bases short and J 3 bases short, with 15 bases between. The CDR3 has 14 residues. Germline lookup yields CDR1 SNHLY and CDR2 FYNNEI. CDR3 sequence reads: CASNLGPLDTEAFF. In DNA, the CDR3 is TGTGCCAGCAATCTAGGGCCCCTTGACACTGAAGCTTTCTTT.

The chain links TRBV6-1 to TRBJ1-3; perhaps TRBD1 as D (5 bases). This CDR3 region has 16 residues. The germline V and J ends were trimmed by 2 bases and 1 base, with 12 bases remaining between them. Germline loops: CDR1 MNHNS, CDR2 SASEGT. As DNA, the CDR3 is TGTGCCAGCAGTGAACAGGGTCTAATTTCTGGAAACACCATATATTTT. It yields the protein CASSEQGLISGNTIYF.

The chain combines TRBV6-5 with TRBJ2-7; 8 bases agree with TRBD2. V gave up 4 bases and J gave up 4 bases; unmatched junction bases: 12. CDR1 is MNHEY, CDR2 SVGAGI, per germline. CDR3 length equals 16 residues. The CDR3 nucleotides read TGTGCCAGCAGTTCCCCGCATAGCGGGAAAACGTACGAGCAGTACTTC. It translates to CASSSPHSGKTYEQYF.

This sequence joins TRBV7-8 and TRBJ1-5, with D perhaps matching TRBD1 (5 bases). The length of the CDR3 is 17 residues. V dropped 4 bases and J dropped 7 bases, with 23 bases sitting between them. Germline CDR1 reads SGHVS; CDR2 reads FQNEAQ. CDR3 loop: CASSSLPPGSSSQPQHF. Here the CDR3 DNA reads TGTGCCAGCAGCTCCCTCCCCCCAGGGTCCTCCAGCCAGCCCCAGCATTTT. Combining the CDR3 with reference TRBV7-8 and TRBJ1-5 gives the whole variable domain GAGVSQSPRYKVAKRGQDVALRCDPISGHVSLFWYQQALGQGPEFLTYFQNEAQLDKSGLPSDRFFAERPEGSVSTLKIQRTQQEDSAVYLCASSSLPPGSSSQPQHFGDGTRLSIL.

The gene calls are TRBV6-5 and TRBJ1-1; D is ambiguous. The CDR3 loop spans 13 amino acids. V was clipped by 7 bases and J by 4 bases, with 13 bases between them. The germline V gene encodes CDR1 MNHEY and CDR2 SVGAGI. The CDR3 loop is CASNNGFSTEAFF. In DNA form, the CDR3 reads TGTGCCAGCAATAATGGGTTTTCCACTGAAGCTTTCTTT.